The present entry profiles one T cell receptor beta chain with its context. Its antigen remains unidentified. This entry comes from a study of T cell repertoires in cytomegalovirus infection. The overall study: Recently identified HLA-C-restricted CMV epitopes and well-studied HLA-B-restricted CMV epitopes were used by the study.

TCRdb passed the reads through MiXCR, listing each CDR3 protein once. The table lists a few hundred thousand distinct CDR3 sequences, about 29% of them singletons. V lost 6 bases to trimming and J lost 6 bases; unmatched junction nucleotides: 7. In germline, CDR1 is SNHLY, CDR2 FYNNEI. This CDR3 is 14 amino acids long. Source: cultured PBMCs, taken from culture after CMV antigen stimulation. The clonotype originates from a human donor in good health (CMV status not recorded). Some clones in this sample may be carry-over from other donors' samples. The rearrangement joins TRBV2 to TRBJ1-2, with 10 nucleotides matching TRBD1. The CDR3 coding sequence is TGTGCCAGCAGGAGAGAGGACAGGGGGGATGGCTACACCTTC. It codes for CASRREDRGDGYTF.